The rows below give T cell receptor beta chains drawn from one sample of a study of Ad26.COV2.S vaccination and SARS-CoV-2 variants. Sequenced by immunoSEQ multiplex PCR; TCRdb stores in-frame clones only, minus some. The sample carries some 180,000 clones, about 83% recorded once. The specimen comprised peripheral blood, sampled after recovery from COVID-19. These receptors were collected from a human donor who had recovered from COVID-19. Each CDR3 is given with its conserved first and last residue.

>TRBV9|TRBJ2-1
CASSLAAPSYNEQFF
>TRBV19|TRBJ2-7
CASSFRHSTAYEQYF
>TRBV5-4|TRBJ2-1
CASSLAGAGVRNEQFF
>TRBV2|TRBJ2-4
CASSEERLAKNIQYF
>TRBV6-5|TRBJ1-4
CASSPGPPWGEKLFF
>TRBV2|TRBJ2-2
CASSRLSGRVLSGELFF
>TRBV5-1|TRBJ2-6
CASSLRSGANVLTF
>TRBV9|TRBJ2-1
CASTGGASVVGEQFF
>TRBV6-1|TRBJ2-7
CASSERGYEQYF
>TRBV27|TRBJ2-5
CASRRGNQETQYF
>TRBV15|TRBJ2-3
CATSRGTSGMYDTQYF
>TRBV7-3|TRBJ2-3
CASSSSGRGTDTQYF
>TRBV4-1|TRBJ2-6
CASSQSGGAQGANVLTF
>TRBV29-1|TRBJ2-5
CSVPTGDWWETQYF
>TRBV7-9|TRBJ1-1
CASSSQGPNTEAFF
>TRBV7-9|TRBJ2-1
CASSVLLAGVAAGEQFF
>TRBV7-2|TRBJ2-2
CASSPRGGNTGELFF
>TRBV11-2|TRBJ2-1
CASSLILAGAYNEQFF
>TRBV30|TRBJ2-2
CAWSVLGGNTGELFF
>TRBV7-9|TRBJ1-3
CASSPPSTSYTIYF
>TRBV2|TRBJ2-7
CASSVDLVPYEQYF
>TRBV19|TRBJ1-4
CASRDSSTNEKLFF
>TRBV2|TRBJ2-1
CASSGQSGFNEQFF
>TRBV3-1/TRBV3-2|TRBJ2-7
CASSTSGSASSYEQYF
>TRBV28|TRBJ2-3
CASSSLGGSTDTQYF
>TRBV7-8|TRBJ2-7
CASSAVPPGFISSYEQYF
>TRBV7-3|TRBJ2-7
CASSSAGQGYEQYF
>TRBV12-1|TRBJ2-5
CASSFSPTTRLRETQYF
>TRBV30|TRBJ1-2
CRGARGYTF
>TRBV6-2/TRBV6-3|TRBJ2-7
CASSHRGTYEQYF
>TRBV27|TRBJ1-1
CASSWTGPREGTEAFF
>TRBV18|TRBJ2-3
CASSPQGFVDTQYF
>TRBV7-3|TRBJ2-4
CASSSGKGNIQYF
>TRBV19|TRBJ1-3
CASSAGTGGKGNTIYF
>TRBV4-2|TRBJ2-3
CASSPTRLAGADTQYF
>TRBV27|TRBJ2-1
CASSSVSGANEQFF
>TRBV4-2|TRBJ2-1
CASSQDGQGGWDNEQFF
>TRBV29-1|TRBJ2-2
CSASQRNTGELFF
>TRBV5-1|TRBJ1-1
CASSGTVMNTEAFF
>TRBV7-2|TRBJ2-5
CASKPTSQETQYF
>TRBV6-5|TRBJ1-2
CASKVTASEGYGYTF
>TRBV6-6|TRBJ2-7
CASRPDSYEQYF
>TRBV24-1|TRBJ2-1
CATRDGGDNEQFF
>TRBV4-1|TRBJ2-3
CASSQPGALLTSTDTQYF
>TRBV3-1/TRBV3-2|TRBJ2-1
CASSQVLAYNEQFF
>TRBV11-2|TRBJ1-5
CASSLLGGWGNQPQHF
>TRBV24-1|TRBJ2-1
CATSIIIPKTSGSMDEQFF
>TRBV7-2|TRBJ2-1
CASSLVGLAGTYNEQFF
>TRBV18|TRBJ2-1
CASSLNQGQGANEQFF